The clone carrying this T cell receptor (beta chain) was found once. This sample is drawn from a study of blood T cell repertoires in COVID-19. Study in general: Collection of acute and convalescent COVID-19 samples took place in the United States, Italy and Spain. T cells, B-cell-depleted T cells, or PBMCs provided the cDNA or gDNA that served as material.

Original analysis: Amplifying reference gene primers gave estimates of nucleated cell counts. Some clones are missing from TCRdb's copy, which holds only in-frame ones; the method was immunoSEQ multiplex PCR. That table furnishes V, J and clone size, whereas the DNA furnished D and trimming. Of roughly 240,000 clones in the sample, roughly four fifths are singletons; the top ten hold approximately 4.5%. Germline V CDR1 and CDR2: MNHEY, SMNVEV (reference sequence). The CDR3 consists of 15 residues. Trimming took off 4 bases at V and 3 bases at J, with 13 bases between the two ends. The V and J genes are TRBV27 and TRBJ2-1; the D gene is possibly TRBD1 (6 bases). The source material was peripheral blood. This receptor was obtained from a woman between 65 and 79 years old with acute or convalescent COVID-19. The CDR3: CASSSAGTSYNEQFF. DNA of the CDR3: TGTGCCAGCAGTTCCGCCGGGACAAGCTACAATGAGCAGTTCTTC.